These 2 T cell receptor beta chains share one sample of origin, sequenced in a study of blood T cells in healthy people across ages. The second PCR ran roughly 7 to 12 cycles with a sample-barcoded 5' primer and J-beta primers. TCRdb re-analysed the 5' RACE reads in MiXCR, keeping a single row per CDR3 protein. This sample yields about 1.4 million distinct CDR3 sequences, of which almost 60% are seen a single time; under 8.5% belongs to the top ten. Sequencing was performed on blood. These receptors were collected from a man between 18 and 29 years old in good health.

Only a few counts were recorded for this clonotype. The chain links TRBV7-9 to TRBJ2-1, with D uncertain. The CDR3 length is 14 residues. The ends were cut back, 0 bases at V and 8 bases at J, with 11 bases in the middle. Germline V gene data show CDR1 as SEHNR and CDR2 as FQNEAQ (reference sequence). CDR3 nucleotides: TGTGCCAGCAGCTTAGCCCTCTTAGCCCATGAGCAGTTCTTC. This gives the protein CASSLALLAHEQFF.

The J gene is TRBJ2-7, the V gene TRBV10-2; possibly TRBD1 for D (6 bases). This CDR3 spans 15 amino acids. The germline CDR1 and CDR2 sequences are WSHSY and SAAADI. Trimming left V 5 bases short and J 7 bases short, with 21 bases between. CDR3 amino acids: CASSKRRTERGEQYF. The CDR3 nucleotides read TGCGCCAGCAGTAAAAGAAGGACAGAAAGGGGGGAGCAGTACTTC.